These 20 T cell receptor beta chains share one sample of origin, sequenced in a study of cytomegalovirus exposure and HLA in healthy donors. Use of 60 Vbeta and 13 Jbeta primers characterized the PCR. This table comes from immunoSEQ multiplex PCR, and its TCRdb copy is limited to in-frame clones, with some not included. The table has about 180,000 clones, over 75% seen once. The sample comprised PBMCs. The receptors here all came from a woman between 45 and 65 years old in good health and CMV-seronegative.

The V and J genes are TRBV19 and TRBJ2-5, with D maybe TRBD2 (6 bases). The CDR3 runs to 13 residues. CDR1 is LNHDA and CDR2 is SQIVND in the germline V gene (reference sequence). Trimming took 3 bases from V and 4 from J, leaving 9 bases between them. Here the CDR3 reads CASSMPGRETQYF. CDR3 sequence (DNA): TGTGCCAGTAGTATGCCCGGGAGAGAGACCCAGTACTTC.

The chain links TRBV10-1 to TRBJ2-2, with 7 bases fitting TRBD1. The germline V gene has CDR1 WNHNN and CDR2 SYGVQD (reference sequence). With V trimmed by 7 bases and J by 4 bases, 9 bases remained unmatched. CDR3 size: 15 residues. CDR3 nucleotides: TGCGCCAGCATCGACAGGGTGGAGAGCACCGGGGAGCTGTTTTTT. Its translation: CASIDRVESTGELFF.

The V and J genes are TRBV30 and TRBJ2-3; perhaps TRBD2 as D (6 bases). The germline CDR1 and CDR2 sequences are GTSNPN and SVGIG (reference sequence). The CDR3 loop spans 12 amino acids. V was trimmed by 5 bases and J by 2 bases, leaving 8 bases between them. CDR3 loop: CAWGGNTDTQYF. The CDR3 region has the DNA TGTGCCTGGGGGGGGAACACAGATACGCAGTATTTT.

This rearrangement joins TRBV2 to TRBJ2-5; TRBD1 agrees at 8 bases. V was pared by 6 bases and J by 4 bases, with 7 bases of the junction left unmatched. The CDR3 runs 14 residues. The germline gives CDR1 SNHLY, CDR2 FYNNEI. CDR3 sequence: CASSRDRGAETQYF. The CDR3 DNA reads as TGTGCCAGCAGCAGAGACAGGGGCGCAGAGACCCAGTACTTC.

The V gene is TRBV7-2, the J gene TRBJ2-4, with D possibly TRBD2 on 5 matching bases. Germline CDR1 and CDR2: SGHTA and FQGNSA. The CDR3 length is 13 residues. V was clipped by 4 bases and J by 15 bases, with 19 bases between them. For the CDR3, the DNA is TGTGCCAGCAGCTCCCGGCCTCGGGGATCGCCGTACTTC. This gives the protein CASSSRPRGSPYF.

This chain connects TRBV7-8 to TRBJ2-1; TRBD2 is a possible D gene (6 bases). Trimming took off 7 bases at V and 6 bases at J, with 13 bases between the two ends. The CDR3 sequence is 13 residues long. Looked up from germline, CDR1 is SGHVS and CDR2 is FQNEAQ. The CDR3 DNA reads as TGTGCCAGCATCCCGGAGGGCCGCAATGAGCAGTTCTTC. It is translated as CASIPEGRNEQFF.

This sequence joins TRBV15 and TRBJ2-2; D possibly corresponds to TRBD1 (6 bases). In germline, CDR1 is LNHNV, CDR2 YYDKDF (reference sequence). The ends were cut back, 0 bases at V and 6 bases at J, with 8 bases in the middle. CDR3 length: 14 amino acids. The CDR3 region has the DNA TGTGCCACCAGCAGAGATCAGGGGCCCGGGGAGCTGTTTTTT. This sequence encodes CATSRDQGPGELFF.

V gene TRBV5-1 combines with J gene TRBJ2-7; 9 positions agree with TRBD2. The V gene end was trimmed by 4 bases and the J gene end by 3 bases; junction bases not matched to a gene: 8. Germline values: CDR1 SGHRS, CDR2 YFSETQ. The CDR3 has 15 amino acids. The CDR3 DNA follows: TGCGCCAGCAGCCTAGCTAGCGGGACCGGCTACGAGCAGTACTTC. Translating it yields CASSLASGTGYEQYF.

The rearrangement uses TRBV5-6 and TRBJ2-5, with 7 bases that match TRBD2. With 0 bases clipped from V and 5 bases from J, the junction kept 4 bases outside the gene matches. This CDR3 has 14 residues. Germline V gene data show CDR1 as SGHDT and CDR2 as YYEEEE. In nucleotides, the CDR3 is TGTGCCAGCAGCTTGGAATCGCGGGGGGAGACCCAGTACTTC. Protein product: CASSLESRGETQYF.

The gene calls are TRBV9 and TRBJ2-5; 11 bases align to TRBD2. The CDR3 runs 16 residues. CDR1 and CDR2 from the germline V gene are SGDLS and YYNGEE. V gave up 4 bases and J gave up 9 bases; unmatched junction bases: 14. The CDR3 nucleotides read TGTGCCAGCAGCCCTCCCGGACTAGCGGGTAGCGAGGCCCAGTACTTC. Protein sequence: CASSPPGLAGSEAQYF.

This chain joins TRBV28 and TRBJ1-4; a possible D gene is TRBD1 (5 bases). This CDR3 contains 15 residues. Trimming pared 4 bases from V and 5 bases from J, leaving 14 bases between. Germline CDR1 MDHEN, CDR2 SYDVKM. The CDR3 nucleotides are TGTGCCAGCAGTTCCCCCGGGGGAGGGAATGAAAAACTGTTTTTT. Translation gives CASSSPGGGNEKLFF.

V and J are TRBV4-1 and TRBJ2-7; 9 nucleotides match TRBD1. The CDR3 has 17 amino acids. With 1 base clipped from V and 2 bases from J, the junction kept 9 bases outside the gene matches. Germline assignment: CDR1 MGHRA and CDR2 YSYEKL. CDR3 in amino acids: CASSQAHRGRPTYEQYF. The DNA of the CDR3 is TGCGCCAGCAGCCAAGCCCACAGGGGGCGCCCCACCTACGAGCAGTACTTC.

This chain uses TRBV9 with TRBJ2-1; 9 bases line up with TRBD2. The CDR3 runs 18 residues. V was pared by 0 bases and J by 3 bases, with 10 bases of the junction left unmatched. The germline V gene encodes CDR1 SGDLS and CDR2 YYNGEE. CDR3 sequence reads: CASSVGLQAGGYYNEQFF. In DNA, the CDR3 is TGTGCCAGCAGCGTAGGCCTTCAGGCGGGAGGGTACTACAATGAGCAGTTCTTC.

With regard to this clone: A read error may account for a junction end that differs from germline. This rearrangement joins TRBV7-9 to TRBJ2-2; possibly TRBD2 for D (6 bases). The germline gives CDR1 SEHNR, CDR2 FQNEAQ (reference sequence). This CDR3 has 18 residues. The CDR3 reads CSSSLPPLLGGEGGELFF. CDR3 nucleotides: TGTTCCAGCAGCTTACCACCCTTACTGGGGGGTGAAGGCGGGGAGCTGTTTTTT.

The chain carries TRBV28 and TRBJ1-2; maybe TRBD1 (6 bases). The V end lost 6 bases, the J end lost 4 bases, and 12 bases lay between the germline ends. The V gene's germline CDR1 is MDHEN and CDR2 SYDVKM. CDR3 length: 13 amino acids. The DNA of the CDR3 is TGTGCCAGCAGCCTAGGGACACTCTATGGCTACACCTTC. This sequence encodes CASSLGTLYGYTF.

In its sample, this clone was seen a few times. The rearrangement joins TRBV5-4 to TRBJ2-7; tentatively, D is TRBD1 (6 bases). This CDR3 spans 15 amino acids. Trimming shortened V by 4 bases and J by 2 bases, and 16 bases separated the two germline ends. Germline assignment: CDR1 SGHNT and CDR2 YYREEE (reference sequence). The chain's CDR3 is CASSGGAGDPYEQYF. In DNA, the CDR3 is TGTGCCAGCAGCGGAGGAGCAGGGGACCCCTACGAGCAGTACTTC.

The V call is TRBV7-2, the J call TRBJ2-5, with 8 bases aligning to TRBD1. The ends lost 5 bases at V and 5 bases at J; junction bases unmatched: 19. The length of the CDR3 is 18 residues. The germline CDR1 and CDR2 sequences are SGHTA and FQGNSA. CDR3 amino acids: CASSPSLPGQAEKETQYF. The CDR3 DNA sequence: TGTGCCAGCAGCCCTAGCCTACCGGGACAGGCCGAAAAGGAGACCCAGTACTTC.

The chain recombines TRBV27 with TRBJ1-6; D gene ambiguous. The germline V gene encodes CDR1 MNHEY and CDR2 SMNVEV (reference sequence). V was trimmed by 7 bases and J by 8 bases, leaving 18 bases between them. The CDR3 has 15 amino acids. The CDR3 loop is CASTQTGRRHSPLHF. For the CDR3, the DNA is TGTGCCAGCACCCAAACCGGACGGAGGCATTCACCCCTCCACTTT.

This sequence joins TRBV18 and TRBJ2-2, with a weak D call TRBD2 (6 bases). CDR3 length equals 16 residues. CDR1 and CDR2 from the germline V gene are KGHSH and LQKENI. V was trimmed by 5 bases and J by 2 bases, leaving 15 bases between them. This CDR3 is CASSLTLGLNTGELFF. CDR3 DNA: TGTGCCAGCTCATTAACTCTGGGACTTAACACCGGGGAGCTGTTTTTT.

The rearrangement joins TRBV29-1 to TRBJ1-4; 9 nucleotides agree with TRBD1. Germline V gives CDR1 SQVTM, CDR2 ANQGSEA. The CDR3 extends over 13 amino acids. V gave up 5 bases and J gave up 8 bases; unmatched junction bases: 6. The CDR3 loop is CSVQDRGGEKLFF. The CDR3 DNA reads TGCAGCGTTCAGGACAGGGGTGGGGAAAAACTGTTTTTT.